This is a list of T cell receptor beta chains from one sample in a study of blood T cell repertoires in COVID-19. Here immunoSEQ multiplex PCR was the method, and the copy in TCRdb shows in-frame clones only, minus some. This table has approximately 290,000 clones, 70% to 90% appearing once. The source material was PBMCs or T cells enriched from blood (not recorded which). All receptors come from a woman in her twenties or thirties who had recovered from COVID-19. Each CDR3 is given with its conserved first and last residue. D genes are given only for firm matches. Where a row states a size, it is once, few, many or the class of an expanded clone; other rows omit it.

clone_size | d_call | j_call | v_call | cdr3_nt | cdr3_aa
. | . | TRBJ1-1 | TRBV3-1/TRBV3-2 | TGTGCCAGCACCCCGGGGGGGAACACTGAAGCTTTCTTT | CASTPGGNTEAFF
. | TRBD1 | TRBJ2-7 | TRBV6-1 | TGTGCCAGCAGAGAAGCTCCGGGACAGGTCTACGAGCAGTACTTC | CASREAPGQVYEQYF
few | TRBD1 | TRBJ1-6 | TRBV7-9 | TGTGCCAGCAGCCCCAGCGGAGGGGGCGGTTCACCCCTCCACTTT | CASSPSGGGGSPLHF
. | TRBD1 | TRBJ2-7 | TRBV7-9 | TGTGCCAGCAGCGCCCCTTTGGGACAGGGGGTCTCCTACGAGCAGTACTTC | CASSAPLGQGVSYEQYF
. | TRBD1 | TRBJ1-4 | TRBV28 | TGTGCCAGCAGTCCCCCTGGACAGGGAGTCGAAAAACTGTTTTTT | CASSPPGQGVEKLFF
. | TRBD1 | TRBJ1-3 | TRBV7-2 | TGTGCCAGCAGCGTCCGGACAGGGGATTCTGGAAACACCATATATTTT | CASSVRTGDSGNTIYF
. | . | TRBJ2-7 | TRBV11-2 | TGTGCCAGCAGCCCAGACGGGGAAAAGCAGTACTTC | CASSPDGEKQYF
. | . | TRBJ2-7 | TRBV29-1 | TGCAGCGTTGGGGGGCCTAGGTACGAGCAGTACTTC | CSVGGPRYEQYF
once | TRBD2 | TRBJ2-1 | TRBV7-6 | TGTGCCAGCAGCTTGAAAGGACTAGCTCTGGGCAATGAGCAGTTCTTC | CASSLKGLALGNEQFF
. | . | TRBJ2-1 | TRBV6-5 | TGTGCCAGCAGCTGGGACTCAAATGAGCAGTTCTTC | CASSWDSNEQFF
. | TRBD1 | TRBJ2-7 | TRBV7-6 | TGTGCCAGCAGCTTAGAAGCCACCGGGACAGGGAACTACGAGCAGTACTTC | CASSLEATGTGNYEQYF
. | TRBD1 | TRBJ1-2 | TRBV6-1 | TGTGCCAGCAGTGAGGAGACAGGGCCCAACTATGGCTACACCTTC | CASSEETGPNYGYTF
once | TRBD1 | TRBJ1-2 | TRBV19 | TGTGCCAGTAGTCGGACAGGGGGTGACTATGGCTACACCTTC | CASSRTGGDYGYTF
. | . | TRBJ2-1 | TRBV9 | TGTGCCAGCAGCGTAGAGGGTTCGGCGCACGGAGGCAATGAGCAGTTCTTC | CASSVEGSAHGGNEQFF
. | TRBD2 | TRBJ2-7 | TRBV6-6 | TGTGCCAGCAGCCGGGAGGGAACAGGGTACTCCTACGAGCAGTACTTC | CASSREGTGYSYEQYF
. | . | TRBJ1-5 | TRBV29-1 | TGCAGCGTGAAGACAGGCCAGGAGCAGCCCCAGCATTTT | CSVKTGQEQPQHF
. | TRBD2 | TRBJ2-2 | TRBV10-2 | TGCGCCAGTGCTAATAGCGGGGGGAACACCGGGGAGCTGTTTTTT | CASANSGGNTGELFF
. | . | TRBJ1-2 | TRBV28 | TGTGCCAGCAGTTCCCACGGACTCGGGGGGGGAGGCTACACCTTC | CASSSHGLGGGGYTF
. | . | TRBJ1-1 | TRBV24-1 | TGTGCCACCAGCGATGACATGAACACTGAAGCTTTCTTT | CATSDDMNTEAFF
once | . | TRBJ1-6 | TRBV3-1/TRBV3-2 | TGTGCCAGCAGCCAAGGGACCCGACAGTCGATTTTT | CASSQGTRQSIF
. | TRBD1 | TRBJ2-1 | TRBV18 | TGTGCCAGCTCACCAGGGGACAGGGGACAGAATGAGCAGTTCTTC | CASSPGDRGQNEQFF
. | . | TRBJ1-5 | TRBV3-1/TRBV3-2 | TGTGCCAGCAGCCAAGCGGGGCAGCCCCAGCATTTT | CASSQAGQPQHF
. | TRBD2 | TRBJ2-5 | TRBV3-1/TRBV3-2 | TGTGCCAGCAGCTTATTAGCGGGAGTCGGGGAGACCCAGTACTTC | CASSLLAGVGETQYF
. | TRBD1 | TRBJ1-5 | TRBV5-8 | TGTGCCAGCAGCTTGGGGACAGGGCAGCCCCAGCATTTT | CASSLGTGQPQHF
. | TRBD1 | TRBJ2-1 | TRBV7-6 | TGTGCCAGCAGCTCCTCCGGGACAGGGGAAATCGTCAATGAGCAGTTCTTC | CASSSSGTGEIVNEQFF
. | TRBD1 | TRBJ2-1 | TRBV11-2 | TGTGCCAGCAGCTTCTCAGGACCCAGAGTATGGACAGGGAAGATCAATCGGTTCTTC | CASSFSGPRVWTGKINRFF
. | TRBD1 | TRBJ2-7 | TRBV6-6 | TGTGCCAGCAGTCACCCAGATGGGACAGGACTCTCCTACGAGCAGTACTTC | CASSHPDGTGLSYEQYF
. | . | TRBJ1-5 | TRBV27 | TGTGCCAGCAGTTACGGGTGGGGGGTAGGGCCCCAGCATTTT | CASSYGWGVGPQHF
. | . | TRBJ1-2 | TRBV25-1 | TGTGCCAGCGTACCACCAGGGGATGCCCGGGGCTACACCTTC | CASVPPGDARGYTF
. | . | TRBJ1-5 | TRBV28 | TGTGCCAGCAGTTTAGGGCAGGGGTTGAATCAGCCCCAGCATTTT | CASSLGQGLNQPQHF
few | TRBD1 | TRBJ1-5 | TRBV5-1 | TGCGCCAGCAGCTGCCGGGACAGGGGAATTTATAGCAATCAGCCCCAGCATTTT | CASSCRDRGIYSNQPQHF
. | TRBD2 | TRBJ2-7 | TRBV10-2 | TGCGCCAGCTTTTCGGGGAGGGCCTACGAGCAGTACTTC | CASFSGRAYEQYF
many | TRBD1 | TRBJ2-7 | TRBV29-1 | TGCAGCGTTATGACAGGGGGCTCCTACGAGCAGTACTTC | CSVMTGGSYEQYF
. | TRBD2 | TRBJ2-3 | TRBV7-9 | TGTGCCAGCAGCCCATTCCGAGGGACTAGCGGGAGCCCGTATTTT | CASSPFRGTSGSPYF
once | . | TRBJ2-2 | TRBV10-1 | TGCGCCAGCAGTGAACTTGGCCAGGGGAACACCGGGGAGCTGTTTTTT | CASSELGQGNTGELFF
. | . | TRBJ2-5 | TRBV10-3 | TGTGCCACCGGACGGGGATTAGGCCAAGAGACCCAGTACTTC | CATGRGLGQETQYF
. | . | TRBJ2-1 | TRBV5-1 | TGCGCCAGCAGCCCCGAGGGCGACCTGAGGGCTTACAATGAGCAGTTCTTC | CASSPEGDLRAYNEQFF
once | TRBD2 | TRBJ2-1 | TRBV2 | TGTGCCAGCAGTAGCGGGACGAGCGTCGATGAGCAGTTCTTC | CASSSGTSVDEQFF
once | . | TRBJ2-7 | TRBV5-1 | TGCGCCAGCAGCTTGGGAGCACCGACGGGGGAGCAGTACTTC | CASSLGAPTGEQYF
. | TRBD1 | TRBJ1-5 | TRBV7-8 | TGTGCCAGCAGCCTCGAGACAGGGGAGAATCCCCAGGGGCCCCAGCATTTT | CASSLETGENPQGPQHF
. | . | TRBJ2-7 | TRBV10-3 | TGTGCCATCAGTGCGAGGAATCAGCAGTACTTC | CAISARNQQYF